The T cell receptor (beta chain) under discussion was sequenced for a study of cytomegalovirus exposure and HLA in healthy donors. Worth noting for this clone: Its antigen remains unknown.

In the PCR, 60 Vbeta and 13 Jbeta primers were used. Authors' analysis steps: It was a later analysis that counted tens of millions of unique TCR beta chains, of which around 11 million were shared. Repertoires were generated with immunoSEQ multiplex PCR, while TCRdb's copy carries only in-frame clones and drops some. V and J calls and clone size are as listed in that table; D and trimming were resolved from the DNA. Of 180,000 or so clones listed, more than 65% are singletons. The J segment lost 3 bases and the V segment lost 8 bases, leaving 3 bases of the junction unmatched. Germline V gives CDR1 SEHNR, CDR2 FQNEAQ (reference sequence). The CDR3 sequence is 12 residues long. Notes on the study in general: Usually a TCR sequence was rare, but some public TCRs were found in many donors. Productive status was seen about 90% or about 30% of the time for most TCR beta V segments in an earlier analysis.

This clonotype was sampled from a male donor in good health and CMV-seronegative. The chain is built from TRBV7-9 and TRBJ2-7; TRBD1 matches 8 bases. Sample: PBMCs. The CDR3 loop is CASGGQGYEQYF. DNA for the CDR3: TGTGCCAGCGGAGGACAGGGCTACGAGCAGTACTTC.